The sequence of this T cell receptor beta chain was determined in a study of glioma-infiltrating T cells. TCR alpha and beta CDR3 regions were amplified from RNA using iRepertoire nested multiplex PCR. Tissue mRNA or PBMC total RNA, about 85-400 ng, went into one-step reverse transcription and amplification. TCRdb used MiXCR to reprocess the multiplex PCR reads, holding one entry per CDR3 protein. Of around 190,000 distinct CDR3 sequences detected, about 40% appear once; the ten largest clones hold over 4%. Trimming cost V 4 bases and J 2 bases, with 14 bases left between them. CDR3 size: 14 residues. Germline assignment: CDR1 DFQATT and CDR2 SNEGSKA (reference sequence). Comment on this clonotype: The antigen is undetermined. This may be a read error: a much more frequent sequence differs by one nucleotide.

Findings and limits, study-wide: Tissue and blood shared very few CDR3 sequences. Tissue-blood divergence was below expectation in non-neoplastic patients, above in gliomas.

This chain links TRBV20-1 with TRBJ2-5; D is perhaps TRBD2 (6 bases). Specimen: glioma tissue, nonneoplastic brain tissue, or PBMCs (not recorded which). The clonotype was recovered from a human donor with low-grade glioma or glioblastoma, undergoing nonglioma brain surgery, or in good health (not recorded which). This CDR3 is CSATERTIQETQYF. For the CDR3, the DNA is TGCAGTGCTACAGAACGGACTATTCAAGAGACCCAGTACTTC.